Below are 30 T cell receptor beta chains sequenced from a single sample in a study of T cell repertoires in ileal Crohn's disease. The time point is: neoterminal ileum biopsy at postoperative endoscopy, about 6 months after surgery. Data came from immunoSEQ multiplex PCR; TCRdb stores just in-frame clones and leaves some out. The data show over 8,500 clones, approximately 85% seen once. Sequencing was done on a sample of ileal tissue. The receptor set was obtained from an adult with Crohn's disease.

This chain joins TRBV19 and TRBJ1-1, with D unclear. Trimming stripped 1 base from V and 1 base from J, with 7 bases between. The CDR3 contains 14 residues. Germline CDR1 is LNHDA and CDR2 is SQIVND (reference sequence). The CDR3 DNA reads TGTGCCAGTAGTATAGCTGTCAGGAACACTGAAGCTTTCTTT. It specifies CASSIAVRNTEAFF.

CDR3 amino acids: CAISERGNTQYF. CDR3 DNA: TGTGCCATCAGTGAGAGGGGCAATACGCAGTATTTT. V gene TRBV10-3 combines with J gene TRBJ2-3, with D possibly being TRBD1 (5 bases). CDR3 size: 12 residues. Germline CDR1 reads ENHRY; CDR2 reads SYGVKD. V lost 2 bases and J 7 bases, leaving 7 bases between the germline ends.

This chain links TRBV5-1 with TRBJ2-7; TRBD1 aligns across 10 bases. V lost 4 bases to trimming and J lost 6 bases; unmatched junction nucleotides: 10. The CDR3 sequence is 15 residues long. Germline CDR1 and CDR2: SGHRS and YFSETQ. The CDR3 is CASSISGTGEGEQYF. In nucleotides, the CDR3 is TGCGCCAGCAGCATTTCCGGGACAGGGGAGGGCGAGCAGTACTTC.

The rearrangement links TRBV14 to TRBJ1-6; D ambiguous. V was shortened by 1 base and J by 7 bases, with 8 bases between the two germline ends. Germline values: CDR1 SGHDN, CDR2 FVKESK. The CDR3 totals 14 residues. The CDR3 is CASSQGVANSPLHF. CDR3 nucleotide sequence: TGTGCCAGCAGCCAAGGAGTCGCGAATTCACCCCTCCACTTT. The full variable domain, completed using reference TRBV14 and TRBJ1-6, is EAGVTQFPSHSVIEKGQTVTLRCDPISGHDNLYWYRRVMGKEIKFLLHFVKESKQDESGMPNNRFLAERTGGTYSTLKVQPAELEDSGVYFCASSQGVANSPLHFGNGTRLTVT.

This chain connects TRBV6-5 to TRBJ1-2; maybe TRBD1 (6 bases). The V and J ends lost 2 bases and 7 bases respectively, with 17 bases between them. This CDR3 spans 15 amino acids. Germline CDR1 MNHEY, CDR2 SVGAGI. CDR3 nucleotides: TGTGCCAGCAGTTACCGATTCACAGGGCGGTTTGGCTACACCTTC. This encodes CASSYRFTGRFGYTF.

This sequence joins TRBV15 and TRBJ1-1, with a tentative D call TRBD1 (5 bases). The CDR3 contains 16 residues. Germline V lookup: CDR1 LNHNV, CDR2 YYDKDF (reference sequence). Trimming cost V 0 bases and J 5 bases, with 16 bases left between them. CDR3 in amino acids: CATSRDLWGGETEAFF. The CDR3 DNA reads as TGTGCCACCAGCAGAGATCTCTGGGGCGGGGAAACTGAAGCTTTCTTT.

The chain couples TRBV11-2 to TRBJ1-2; 11 bases fit TRBD1. The CDR3 is 18 amino acids. The germline V gene has CDR1 SGHAT and CDR2 FQNNGV. With V trimmed by 2 bases and J by 1 base, 9 bases remained unmatched. In nucleotides, the CDR3 is TGTGCCAGCAGCTTAAAAGGGGGACAGGGGGGCAGTAACTATGGCTACACCTTC. Encoded protein: CASSLKGGQGGSNYGYTF. Full variable domain (remainder filled in from reference TRBV11-2 and TRBJ1-2): EAGVAQSPRYKIIEKRQSVAFWCNPISGHATLYWYQQILGQGPKLLIQFQNNGVVDDSQLPKDRFSAERLKGVDSTLKIQPAKLEDSAVYLCASSLKGGQGGSNYGYTFGSGTRLTVV.

The gene calls are TRBV6-6 and TRBJ1-2; 11 nucleotides match TRBD1. CDR1 is MNHNY, CDR2 SVGAGI, per germline (reference sequence). The CDR3 extends over 14 amino acids. V gave up 4 bases and J gave up 8 bases; unmatched junction bases: 6. CDR3 loop: CASSSGQGARGYTF. The CDR3 DNA is TGTGCCAGCAGTTCCGGACAGGGGGCGCGGGGCTACACCTTC.

This chain connects TRBV9 to TRBJ2-7, with 7 nucleotides matching TRBD1. CDR3 length equals 15 residues. Germline V gives CDR1 SGDLS, CDR2 YYNGEE. V gave up 0 bases and J gave up 2 bases; unmatched junction bases: 5. CDR3 region: CASSVAGQAPYEQYF. CDR3 in DNA: TGTGCCAGCAGCGTAGCTGGACAGGCGCCCTACGAGCAGTACTTC.

The V call is TRBV14, the J call TRBJ1-3; perhaps TRBD1 as D (5 bases). The V gene's germline CDR1 is SGHDN and CDR2 FVKESK. V shed 0 bases and J shed 2 bases, with 11 bases lying between them. The CDR3 is 16 amino acids. In DNA, the CDR3 is TGTGCCAGCAGCCAAGATGGGGCCTGGGCTGGAAACACCATATATTTT. Translation: CASSQDGAWAGNTIYF.

The rearrangement joins TRBV30 to TRBJ1-6, with 9 nucleotides matching TRBD1. The CDR3 runs to 15 residues. J was trimmed by 7 bases and V by 2 bases; bases with no gene match: 6. Germline assignment: CDR1 GTSNPN and CDR2 SVGIG (reference sequence). The CDR3 reads CAWSLPGQGNSPLHF. The CDR3, as DNA: TGTGCCTGGAGTCTCCCGGGACAGGGCAATTCACCCCTCCACTTT.

This clone has just a few counts. The chain carries TRBV9 and TRBJ2-7, with TRBD1 identical over 7 bases. This CDR3 is 15 amino acids long. Trimming at V came to 0 bases and at J to 2 bases, leaving 5 bases not matched to a gene. The V gene's germline CDR1 is SGDLS and CDR2 YYNGEE. The CDR3 loop is CASSVDGTETYEQYF. Written as DNA, the CDR3 is TGTGCCAGCAGCGTAGATGGGACAGAAACCTACGAGCAGTACTTC.

The CDR3 loop reads CASNSRPGILNTEAFF. CDR3 in DNA: TGCGCCAGCAACTCCCGACCAGGTATATTGAACACTGAAGCTTTCTTT. The J gene is TRBJ1-1, the V gene TRBV4-1; D gene unclear. In germline, CDR1 is MGHRA, CDR2 YSYEKL. Trimming stripped 7 bases from V and 0 bases from J, with 18 bases between. CDR3 length: 16 residues.

The chain recombines TRBV2 with TRBJ2-5; possibly TRBD2 for D (6 bases). V dropped 3 bases and J dropped 3 bases, with 11 bases sitting between them. Per the germline V gene, CDR1 is SNHLY and CDR2 is FYNNEI. The CDR3 totals 14 residues. The CDR3 loop is CASSDLRGEETQYF. The CDR3 nucleotides are TGTGCCAGCAGTGATTTGCGGGGTGAAGAGACCCAGTACTTC.

The chain uses TRBV5-1 and TRBJ2-3; 8 bases match TRBD2. Germline V gene lookup returns CDR1 SGHRS and CDR2 YFSETQ. This CDR3 region has 17 residues. Trimming at V came to 4 bases and at J to 1 base, leaving 11 bases not matched to a gene. The CDR3 DNA reads as TGCGCCAGCAGCCCGGGGGGGCAGTTCGGGCGCACAGATACGCAGTATTTT. It encodes CASSPGGQFGRTDTQYF.

This rearrangement joins TRBV9 to TRBJ1-1, with 7 bases matching TRBD1. Germline V CDR1 and CDR2: SGDLS, YYNGEE. This CDR3 is built from 15 residues. Trimming at V came to 4 bases and at J to 3 bases, leaving 9 bases not matched to a gene. Here the CDR3 DNA reads TGTGCCAGCAGCTCTCCGACAGGGCGGGACACTGAAGCTTTCTTT. As protein: CASSSPTGRDTEAFF.

This clone was found a few times. The chain couples TRBV18 to TRBJ1-2; 9 bases map to TRBD1. Germline V gene lookup returns CDR1 KGHSH and CDR2 LQKENI. The ends lost 6 bases at V and 8 bases at J; junction bases unmatched: 10. This CDR3 has 14 amino acids. CDR3 residues: CASSPGQGLFGYTF. The CDR3 DNA is TGTGCCAGCTCGCCTGGACAGGGGCTGTTCGGCTACACCTTC.

The chain couples TRBV9 to TRBJ2-1, with D tentatively TRBD1 (5 bases). In germline, CDR1 is SGDLS, CDR2 YYNGEE. This CDR3 region has 16 residues. Trimming pared 1 base from V and 4 bases from J, leaving 15 bases between. CDR3 bases: TGTGCCAGCAGCGTAAGCGCAGGGATTGGGTACAATGAGCAGTTCTTC. It yields the protein CASSVSAGIGYNEQFF.

J is TRBJ1-6 and V is TRBV18; weak D call: TRBD1 (5 bases). The germline V gene has CDR1 KGHSH and CDR2 LQKENI. The V gene lost 2 bases and the J gene lost 6 bases, with 11 bases spanning the gap. This CDR3 spans 15 amino acids. Here the CDR3 reads CASSPGRASNSPLHF. The CDR3 DNA reads TGTGCCAGCTCACCAGGCAGGGCCTCTAATTCACCCCTCCACTTT.

The V call is TRBV27, the J call TRBJ1-1; D gene ambiguous. This CDR3 comprises 12 residues. V was cut by 5 bases and J by 7 bases, with 11 bases left in between. The germline V gene has CDR1 MNHEY and CDR2 SMNVEV (reference sequence). The CDR3 protein is CASSPTVGEAFF. As DNA, the CDR3 is TGTGCCAGCAGTCCTACGGTTGGTGAAGCTTTCTTT.

This chain uses TRBV2 with TRBJ2-7, with D possibly TRBD2 on 7 matching bases. This CDR3 spans 15 amino acids. Germline lookup yields CDR1 SNHLY and CDR2 FYNNEI. V was pared by 6 bases and J by 5 bases, with 20 bases between. The CDR3: CASRPSWGGVDEQYF. The CDR3 bases are TGTGCCAGCAGGCCGAGCTGGGGGGGCGTCGACGAGCAGTACTTC.

The V and J genes are TRBV11-2 and TRBJ1-1; D ambiguous. The germline CDR1 and CDR2 sequences are SGHAT and FQNNGV. Trimming pared 1 base from V and 7 bases from J, leaving 7 bases between. The CDR3 sequence is 12 residues long. Here the CDR3 DNA reads TGTGCCAGCAGCTTAGGGCAGATTGAAGCTTTCTTT. Translation: CASSLGQIEAFF.

The genes are TRBV9 and TRBJ2-3; 7 bases line up with TRBD2. In germline, CDR1 is SGDLS, CDR2 YYNGEE. The CDR3 covers 14 residues. V lost 2 bases, J lost 3 bases, and 3 bases stayed unmatched. This chain's CDR3 is CASSVGGRTDTQYF. CDR3 nucleotides: TGTGCCAGCAGCGTCGGGGGGAGGACAGATACGCAGTATTTT.

V and J are TRBV18 and TRBJ1-2; 10 bases align to TRBD1. The CDR3 is made up of 13 amino acids. The V segment lost 4 bases and the J segment 6 bases; nucleotides outside the gene matches: 2. Germline CDR1 KGHSH, CDR2 LQKENI. CDR3 nucleotides: TGTGCCAGCTCACTTGGACAGGGGGATGGCTACACCTTC. It translates to CASSLGQGDGYTF.

The chain is built from TRBV10-2 and TRBJ1-1; TRBD1 matches 8 bases. V was clipped by 8 bases and J by 6 bases; unmatched bases: 11. Germline CDR1 and CDR2: WSHSY and SAAADI. CDR3 length equals 14 residues. The CDR3 nucleotides are TGCGCCAGCTTTCAGGACAGGGTGAGCTCTGAAGCTTTCTTT. Encoded protein: CASFQDRVSSEAFF.

About this clone itself: Sequence at one end of the junction differs from germline and may be a read error. The gene calls are TRBV19 and TRBJ1-2; no firm D call. The CDR3 sequence is 14 residues long. Germline CDR1 reads LNHDA; CDR2 reads SQIVND (reference sequence). CDR3 protein: CASTISQATYGYTF. The CDR3 coding sequence is TGTGCCAGTACTATATCTCAAGCTACCTATGGCTACACCTTC.

This clone was seen only a few times. CDR3 DNA: TGTGCCAGCAGCGATATGACAGGGGGCGCGGAGGCCCAGTACTTC. It is translated as CASSDMTGGAEAQYF. The chain carries TRBV2 and TRBJ2-5; 10 bases align to TRBD1. The CDR3 is 15 amino acids. Losses at the gene ends were 6 bases for V and 9 bases for J; bases not matched to a gene: 13. Germline lookup yields CDR1 SNHLY and CDR2 FYNNEI. The complete variable domain, with remaining parts taken from reference TRBV2 and TRBJ2-5, reads EPEVTQTPSHQVTQMGQEVILRCVPISNHLYFYWYRQILGQKVEFLVSFYNNEISEKSEIFDDQFSVERPDGSNFTLKIRSTKLEDSAMYFCASSDMTGGAEAQYFGPGTRLLVL.

The rearrangement links TRBV30 to TRBJ1-6; D is perhaps TRBD1 (5 bases). Per the germline V gene, CDR1 is GTSNPN and CDR2 is SVGIG (reference sequence). The CDR3 has 13 amino acids. Deletions cut 4 bases from V and 2 bases from J, with 6 bases between. Here the CDR3 DNA reads TGTGCCTGGAAGGGGCCCTATAATTCACCCCTCCACTTT. Residues: CAWKGPYNSPLHF. The full variable domain, its missing parts supplied by reference TRBV30 and TRBJ1-6, is SQTIHQWPATLVQPVGSPLSLECTVEGTSNPNLYWYRQAAGRGLQLLFYSVGIGQISSEVPQNLSASRPQDRQFILSSKKLLLSDSGFYLCAWKGPYNSPLHFGNGTRLTVT.

This clone has only a few counts. This chain connects TRBV5-8 to TRBJ1-6; no clear D gene. This CDR3 region has 13 residues. The V end was cut by 4 bases, the J end by 10 bases, with 12 bases between. From germline, CDR1 is SGHTS and CDR2 YDEGEE. DNA for the CDR3: TGTGCCAGCAGCCGAGACTCGGGGTCACCCCTCCACTTT. Its translation is CASSRDSGSPLHF.

This clone was seen more than once but under ten times. The chain joins TRBV5-1 to TRBJ1-2; D perhaps matches TRBD1 (6 bases). The V end was cut by 4 bases, the J end by 8 bases, with 21 bases between. The CDR3 contains 15 residues. CDR1 and CDR2 from the germline V gene are SGHRS and YFSETQ. The CDR3 bases are TGCGCCAGCAGCGGGGGAGAGGGGGACCCCTTGGGCTACACCTTC. Residues: CASSGGEGDPLGYTF. Complete variable domain (other parts from reference TRBV5-1 and TRBJ1-2): KAGVTQTPRYLIKTRGQQVTLSCSPISGHRSVSWYQQTPGQGLQFLFEYFSETQRNKGNFPGRFSGRQFSNSRSEMNVSTLELGDSALYLCASSGGEGDPLGYTFGSGTRLTVV.